This note documents a single T cell receptor beta chain sequence. The antigen is undetermined. This sample was included in a study of T cell repertoires in cytomegalovirus infection. Looking at the study overall: Selection of CMV epitopes for the study included recently identified HLA-C-restricted and well-studied HLA-B-restricted ones.

TCRdb redid the calling of the reads with MiXCR, one entry per CDR3 protein. There are about 700,000 distinct CDR3 sequences in the sample; about 30% occur only once, and about 20% lies in the top ten. Germline values: CDR1 MNHNS, CDR2 SASEGT. The CDR3 consists of 14 residues. Trimming removed 3 bases at V and 5 bases at J, with 10 bases between. The sample consisted of cultured PBMCs, taken from culture after CMV antigen stimulation. This receptor was taken from a human donor in good health (CMV status not recorded). Some clones in this sample may be carry-over from other donors' samples. This rearrangement joins TRBV6-1 to TRBJ2-2; D is possibly TRBD1 (6 bases). This CDR3 reads CASSDRQGTGELFF. The CDR3 region has the DNA TGTGCCAGCAGTGATCGCCAGGGGACCGGGGAGCTGTTTTTT.